The 14 T cell receptor beta chains below all came from one sample that was sequenced in a study of shared T cell receptors in the human thymus. Method: immunoSEQ multiplex PCR; TCRdb's copy keeps in-frame clones and lacks some. Here the sample spans 630,000 or so clones, approximately 89% being singletons. These data were also filed under a second study, of human thymus T cells.

The source material was thymocytes. Every receptor here comes from a boy younger than two with a congenital heart defect.

The chain joins TRBV7-9 to TRBJ2-7, with D possibly matching TRBD2 (6 bases). The CDR3 is 14 amino acids. Germline CDR1 SEHNR, CDR2 FQNEAQ (reference sequence). Trimming shortened V by 2 bases and J by 4 bases, and 12 bases separated the two germline ends. CDR3 sequence reads: CASSLLAGSYEQYF. The CDR3, as DNA: TGTGCCAGCAGCTTACTCGCGGGATCTTACGAGCAGTACTTC.

The chain is built from TRBV9 and TRBJ1-4; D gene unclear. The V and J ends lost 0 bases and 2 bases respectively, with 5 bases between them. This CDR3 spans 14 amino acids. Germline loops: CDR1 SGDLS, CDR2 YYNGEE. The CDR3 region has the DNA TGTGCCAGCAGCGTAGAGACTACTAATGAAAAACTGTTTTTT. Translation gives CASSVETTNEKLFF.

V is TRBV28 and J is TRBJ2-7; TRBD1 matches 8 bases. Germline CDR1 reads MDHEN; CDR2 reads SYDVKM. The J segment lost 2 bases and the V segment lost 5 bases, leaving 5 bases of the junction unmatched. The CDR3 is 14 residues long. The CDR3 here is CASSPMDRAYEQYF. As DNA, the CDR3 is TGTGCCAGCAGTCCAATGGACAGGGCCTACGAGCAGTACTTC.

This CDR3 reads CAIQTGSRETQYF. CDR3 bases: TGTGCCATACAGACAGGGTCACGAGAGACCCAGTACTTC. The chain uses TRBV6-5 and TRBJ2-5; 7 positions agree with TRBD1. The CDR3 has 13 residues. Trimming at V came to 10 bases and at J to 4 bases, leaving 9 bases not matched to a gene. Germline V gene lookup returns CDR1 MNHEY and CDR2 SVGAGI.

This clone was seen just once. The chain has TRBV28 and TRBJ2-2; no definite D call. V gave up 4 bases and J gave up 3 bases, with 9 bases separating them. The V gene's germline CDR1 is MDHEN and CDR2 SYDVKM. The CDR3 runs to 14 residues. The CDR3: CASSSDCHTGELFF. CDR3 bases: TGTGCCAGCAGTTCAGACTGCCACACCGGGGAGCTGTTTTTT.

The V gene is TRBV9, the J gene TRBJ2-3; no definite D call. CDR1 and CDR2 from the germline V gene are SGDLS and YYNGEE. Deletions cut 7 bases from V and 0 bases from J, with 9 bases between. The CDR3 runs 13 residues. The CDR3 region is CASGTESTDTQYF. The CDR3 nucleotides are TGTGCCAGCGGAACAGAGAGCACAGATACGCAGTATTTT.

This chain connects TRBV4-3 to TRBJ1-5, with 7 bases aligning to TRBD1. The CDR3 covers 19 residues. J gave up 2 bases and V 0 bases, and 13 bases lay outside the gene matches. The germline gives CDR1 LGHNA, CDR2 YSLEER. In DNA form, the CDR3 reads TGCGCCAGCAGCCAAGATTCAGTCTCGGGAACAGGGGGCAATCAGCCCCAGCATTTT. Its translation: CASSQDSVSGTGGNQPQHF.

This sequence joins TRBV28 and TRBJ1-4; 10 bases map to TRBD1. The germline gives CDR1 MDHEN, CDR2 SYDVKM. The CDR3 totals 15 residues. V shed 2 bases, J shed 6 bases, and the junction held 3 bases outside the gene matches. The CDR3 DNA reads TGTGCCAGCAGTTTAAGGACAGGGGGGGATGAAAAACTGTTTTTT. It translates to CASSLRTGGDEKLFF.

This clone was seen a single time. J is TRBJ1-5 and V is TRBV21-1. TRBV21-1 is a pseudogene. The CDR3 is 15 amino acids. The CDR3 DNA follows: TGTGCCAGCAGCAAAACGGAGCCTAGCAATCAGCCCCAGCATTTT. Protein sequence: CASSKTEPSNQPQHF.

This chain joins TRBV9 and TRBJ2-3; a weak D match, TRBD2 (6 bases). The germline V and J ends were trimmed by 0 bases and 3 bases, with 17 bases remaining between them. The CDR3 sequence is 17 residues long. Looked up from germline, CDR1 is SGDLS and CDR2 is YYNGEE. The CDR3 coding sequence is TGTGCCAGCAGCGTAGCACCGGGACTTCCCCGGACAGATACGCAGTATTTT. This encodes CASSVAPGLPRTDTQYF. The variable domain in full, with the rest retrieved from reference TRBV9 and TRBJ2-3, is DSGVTQTPKHLITATGQRVTLRCSPRSGDLSVYWYQQSLDQGLQFLIQYYNGEERAKGNILERFSAQQFPDLHSELNLSSLELGDSALYFCASSVAPGLPRTDTQYFGPGTRLTVL.

V and J are TRBV5-4 and TRBJ1-2; D remains unclear. Germline values: CDR1 SGHNT, CDR2 YYREEE (reference sequence). CDR3 size: 15 residues. V was trimmed by 0 bases and J by 2 bases, leaving 11 bases between them. The DNA of the CDR3 is TGTGCCAGCAGCTTGGTTGGGTGCAGGAACTATGGCTACACCTTC. Residues: CASSLVGCRNYGYTF.

This chain joins TRBV4-3 and TRBJ2-1, with D unresolved. CDR3 length: 18 residues. V lost 0 bases to trimming and J lost 4 bases, with 19 bases between them. Germline loops: CDR1 LGHNA, CDR2 YSLEER. The CDR3 DNA sequence: TGCGCCAGCAGCCAAGAGGTGTATGTAAAACTTTCGTACAATGAGCAGTTCTTC. It encodes CASSQEVYVKLSYNEQFF.

The chain uses TRBV30 and TRBJ1-3; tentatively, D is TRBD1 (6 bases). V shed 0 bases and J shed 1 base, with 16 bases lying between them. CDR1 is GTSNPN, CDR2 SVGIG, per germline (reference sequence). This CDR3 is 17 amino acids long. In DNA, the CDR3 is TGTGCCTGGAGTGTAACAGGGTTTGGGTTATCTGGAAACACCATATATTTT. Protein sequence: CAWSVTGFGLSGNTIYF. The full variable domain, in which reference TRBV30 and TRBJ1-3 provide the parts outside the CDR3, is SQTIHQWPATLVQPVGSPLSLECTVEGTSNPNLYWYRQAAGRGLQLLFYSVGIGQISSEVPQNLSASRPQDRQFILSSKKLLLSDSGFYLCAWSVTGFGLSGNTIYFGEGSWLTVV.

This clone occurred a few times. The chain is built from TRBV29-1 and TRBJ2-6; maybe TRBD2 (6 bases). CDR1 is SQVTM, CDR2 ANQGSEA, per germline. This CDR3 has 15 amino acids. Trimming cost V 3 bases and J 1 base, with 10 bases left between them. CDR3 region: CSVEEGVSGANVLTF. Written as DNA, the CDR3 is TGCAGCGTTGAGGAGGGAGTTTCTGGGGCCAACGTCCTGACTTTC.